The 23 T cell receptor beta chains below all came from one sample that was sequenced in a study of blood T cell repertoires in COVID-19. Assay used: immunoSEQ multiplex PCR; TCRdb lists only in-frame clones, some missing. The sample gives 300,000 to 400,000 clones, roughly 90% of which show up once; 7.3% is in the top ten. The sequenced sample consisted of peripheral blood. The receptors stem from a woman aged 65 to 85 with COVID-19, enrolled during active disease.

In regard to this clone: Mismatch with germline at one junction end may stem from a read error. V and J are TRBV6-5 and TRBJ1-1; D is ambiguous. Looked up from germline, CDR1 is MNHEY and CDR2 is SVGAGI. The CDR3 runs 16 residues. The chain's CDR3 is CASSYSAPARRTEAFF. The CDR3 DNA reads TGTGCCAGCAGTTACTCGGCCCCAGCCCGAAGGACTGAAGCTTTTTTT.

This chain uses TRBV3-1 (or the pseudogene TRBV3-2) with TRBJ2-1; unclear D gene. V was cut by 1 base and J by 8 bases, with 9 bases left in between. The length of the CDR3 is 13 residues. Germline V gene sequence: CDR1 LGHDT, CDR2 YNNKEL (reference sequence). This CDR3 is CASSQVRGDEQFF. The CDR3, as DNA: TGTGCCAGCAGCCAAGTTCGAGGTGATGAGCAGTTCTTC.

The chain couples TRBV5-6 to TRBJ2-5; 7 nucleotides agree with TRBD2. Germline assignment: CDR1 SGHDT and CDR2 YYEEEE. This CDR3 comprises 14 residues. The trim removed 2 bases at V and 4 bases at J, leaving 5 bases unmatched. The CDR3 DNA sequence: TGTGCCAGCAGCTTAGGAGGCGGGGGAGAGACCCAGTACTTC. Protein: CASSLGGGGETQYF.

This clone was counted once. The J gene is TRBJ2-7, the V gene TRBV9; maybe TRBD2 (5 bases). Looked up from germline, CDR1 is SGDLS and CDR2 is YYNGEE. The CDR3 is 14 residues long. The ends were cut back, 0 bases at V and 4 bases at J, with 11 bases in the middle. The CDR3: CASSVGGFGYEQYF. In DNA, the CDR3 is TGTGCCAGCAGCGTAGGAGGGTTTGGGTACGAGCAGTACTTC.

CDR3 loop: CASSQDAGGTEAFF. The DNA of the CDR3 is TGTGCCAGCAGCCAAGACGCAGGGGGCACTGAAGCTTTCTTT. This sequence joins TRBV4-2 and TRBJ1-1; 7 bases are shared with TRBD1. This CDR3 is built from 14 residues. Trimming at V came to 0 bases and at J to 4 bases, leaving 2 bases not matched to a gene. Looked up from germline, CDR1 is LGHNA and CDR2 is YNFKEQ.

The J gene is TRBJ1-2, the V gene TRBV4-1; 7 nucleotides agree with TRBD1. Trimming cost V 2 bases and J 4 bases; bases outside gene matches: 4. Germline V gives CDR1 MGHRA, CDR2 YSYEKL. CDR3 length: 14 residues. The CDR3 is CASSQPGTVYGYTF. The CDR3 nucleotides are TGCGCCAGCAGCCAACCCGGGACAGTCTATGGCTACACCTTC.

This clone was seen a handful of times. CDR3 sequence (DNA): TGTGCCAGCAGCCGGACAGGGGACACTGAAGCTTTCTTT. It is translated as CASSRTGDTEAFF. This chain joins TRBV13 and TRBJ1-1; TRBD1 matches at 9 bases. Trimming took 5 bases from V and 3 from J; bases not matched to a gene: 1. Looked up from germline, CDR1 is PRHDT and CDR2 is FYEKMQ (reference sequence). The CDR3 is 13 amino acids.

The rearrangement links TRBV6-6 to TRBJ2-1; unclear D gene. In germline, CDR1 is MNHNY, CDR2 SVGAGI (reference sequence). V was clipped by 8 bases and J by 7 bases, with 18 bases between them. The CDR3 contains 14 residues. The CDR3 sequence: CASLGATTRNEQFF. CDR3 in DNA: TGTGCCAGCTTAGGAGCAACGACTCGAAATGAGCAGTTCTTC.

V is TRBV14 and J is TRBJ1-1, with D unclear. Germline assignment: CDR1 SGHDN and CDR2 FVKESK. Trimming shortened V by 4 bases and J by 6 bases, and 12 bases separated the two germline ends. The CDR3 covers 13 residues. The CDR3 loop is CASSLGIGAEAFF. The CDR3 DNA is TGTGCCAGCAGCCTGGGGATCGGGGCTGAAGCTTTCTTT.

This chain uses TRBV6-5 with TRBJ1-5, with 7 bases matching TRBD1. Germline V gene data show CDR1 as MNHEY and CDR2 as SVGAGI. The CDR3 runs to 14 residues. V dropped 6 bases and J dropped 3; count of bases not matched to a gene: 5. CDR3 residues: CASRTGAFNQPQHF. As DNA, the CDR3 is TGTGCCAGCAGAACAGGGGCTTTCAATCAGCCCCAGCATTTT.

V usage is TRBV7-3 and J usage is TRBJ1-3; D gene uncertain. Germline V gives CDR1 SGHTA, CDR2 FQGTGA. Trimming stripped 2 bases from V and 3 bases from J, with 5 bases between. The CDR3 totals 13 residues. Here the CDR3 reads CASSLSFGNTIYF. The CDR3 DNA reads as TGTGCCAGCAGCTTATCATTTGGAAACACCATATATTTT.

This clone was seen more than once but under ten times. V usage is TRBV4-1 and J usage is TRBJ2-7, with a tentative D call TRBD1 (6 bases). Germline values: CDR1 MGHRA, CDR2 YSYEKL. V was cut by 3 bases and J by 0 bases, with 9 bases left in between. The CDR3 covers 14 residues. CDR3 protein: CASSHRDNSYEQYF. The CDR3 DNA sequence: TGCGCCAGCAGCCACCGGGACAACTCCTACGAGCAGTACTTC.

The chain carries TRBV13 and TRBJ2-3; the match to TRBD2 covers 10 bases. There are 15 residues in the CDR3. The germline V gene has CDR1 PRHDT and CDR2 FYEKMQ (reference sequence). The J segment lost 5 bases and the V segment lost 3 bases, leaving 5 bases of the junction unmatched. CDR3 bases: TGTGCCAGCAGCTTCCCTAGCGGGGGAGAAGATACGCAGTATTTT. It specifies CASSFPSGGEDTQYF.

The chain carries TRBV3-1 (or the pseudogene TRBV3-2) and TRBJ1-3; D not resolved. Trimming shortened V by 4 bases and J by 4 bases, and 8 bases separated the two germline ends. Germline CDR1 is LGHDT and CDR2 is YNNKEL (reference sequence). The CDR3 runs 13 residues. The CDR3 protein is CASSPREGNTIYF. CDR3 coding DNA: TGTGCCAGCAGCCCCCGCGAGGGAAACACCATATATTTT.

Of note for this clone: Distinct nucleotide sequences in the sample also encode this CDR3. The CDR3 nucleotides are TGTGCCAGCAGTTCCCTCTACGAGCAGTACTTC. Its protein product is CASSSLYEQYF. The chain couples TRBV28 to TRBJ2-7; unclear D gene. CDR3 length equals 11 residues. Per the germline V gene, CDR1 is MDHEN and CDR2 is SYDVKM. The ends were cut back, 4 bases at V and 3 bases at J, with 4 bases in the middle.

V and J are TRBV5-4 and TRBJ1-2; 7 bases line up with TRBD1. Germline trimming cut 10 bases from V and 1 base from J; bases unmatched to any gene: 13. The CDR3 consists of 15 residues. Germline V CDR1 and CDR2: SGHNT, YYREEE (reference sequence). The DNA of the CDR3 is TGTGCCTCAGGGCACAGGGGAGACGTTAACTATGGCTACACCTTC. Protein product: CASGHRGDVNYGYTF.

V is TRBV4-1 and J is TRBJ2-1, with a weak D call TRBD1 (6 bases). The V end lost 4 bases, the J end lost 8 bases, and 39 bases lay between the germline ends. The germline gives CDR1 MGHRA, CDR2 YSYEKL. The CDR3 sequence is 22 residues long. The DNA for the CDR3 is TGCGCCAGCAGCCTTTCGTTGGGGCTGGGACAAGCCGCTTTAGTTTTGGGTGATGAGCAGTTCTTC. Translation: CASSLSLGLGQAALVLGDEQFF.

This chain links TRBV7-9 with TRBJ2-7; TRBD2 agrees at 12 bases. Germline V gene lookup returns CDR1 SEHNR and CDR2 FQNEAQ (reference sequence). The CDR3 extends over 17 amino acids. The V gene end was trimmed by 4 bases and the J gene end by 0 bases; junction bases not matched to a gene: 7. Here the CDR3 reads CASSYTSGGFSSYEQYF. In DNA, the CDR3 is TGTGCCAGCAGCTATACTAGCGGGGGGTTCTCCTCCTACGAGCAGTACTTC.

The chain employs TRBV2 and TRBJ1-2; D is ambiguous. The V and J ends lost 6 bases and 6 bases respectively, with 14 bases between them. The CDR3 sequence is 13 residues long. Germline lookup yields CDR1 SNHLY and CDR2 FYNNEI. CDR3 region: CASRIHTGNGYTF. In DNA, the CDR3 is TGTGCCAGCAGAATTCACACGGGGAATGGCTACACCTTC.

The chain couples TRBV9 to TRBJ2-3, with a possible D match to TRBD2 (7 bases). There are 14 residues in the CDR3. V was clipped by 4 bases and J by 6 bases, with 15 bases between them. In germline, CDR1 is SGDLS, CDR2 YYNGEE. The DNA for the CDR3 is TGTGCCAGCAGCCCTCGGGGGGCAGCGGATACGCAGTATTTT. Amino acid sequence: CASSPRGAADTQYF.

Of note for this clone: Other DNA sequences from this sample encode an identical CDR3 as well. This chain joins TRBV5-1 and TRBJ1-2; the D is unclear. Germline V gene data show CDR1 as SGHRS and CDR2 as YFSETQ. Trimming took 0 bases from V and 5 from J, leaving 8 bases between them. The CDR3 spans 13 residues. The CDR3 DNA reads as TGCGCCAGCAGCTTGGCAGGTCCATATGGCTACACCTTC. Its protein product is CASSLAGPYGYTF.

The rearrangement joins TRBV6-1 to TRBJ1-6, with D possibly being TRBD1 (6 bases). Germline values: CDR1 MNHNS, CDR2 SASEGT. Trimming cost V 1 base and J 10 bases, with 14 bases left between them. The CDR3 totals 15 residues. The CDR3 loop is CASSEVRGGGSPLHF. CDR3 coding DNA: TGTGCCAGCAGTGAAGTTAGGGGGGGAGGGTCACCCCTCCACTTT.

This clone was found a few times. V usage is TRBV10-3 and J usage is TRBJ1-2; 7 positions match TRBD1. This CDR3 is built from 13 residues. The J segment lost 2 bases and the V segment lost 6 bases, leaving 3 bases of the junction unmatched. CDR1 is ENHRY and CDR2 is SYGVKD in the germline V gene. CDR3 coding DNA: TGTGCCATCAGGAAGGGACAGAACTATGGCTACACCTTC. It encodes CAIRKGQNYGYTF.